What follows is one T cell receptor (beta chain) and its context. What it binds is not known. These data belong to a study of vaccination and CD4 T cells after COVID-19. Study information: Two-dose vaccination with either BNT162b2 or mRNA-1273 was given to participants. Sampling post-COVID took place a median 101 days after diagnosis (range 35 to 161).

V lost 11 bases to trimming and J lost 9 bases, with 23 bases between them. The germline gives CDR1 MNHEY, CDR2 SMNVEV (reference sequence). This CDR3 is 14 amino acids long. An Oncomine TCR Beta short-read assay was used to sequence the DNA from cultured CD4+ T cells. From CD4+ T cells that had been cultured, genomic DNA was extracted. TCRdb processed the PCR reads anew with MiXCR; each CDR3 protein has one entry. The top ten hold around 7.4% of the sample, which has tens of thousands of distinct CDR3 sequences, 28% seen once. The time point was: late sampling 161 to 241 days after vaccination in a few convalescent patients. Specified treatment: approximately 9-day PBMC culture with coronavirus spike peptide pools or control peptides (ViraFEST assay).

V is TRBV27 and J is TRBJ2-1, with D perhaps matching TRBD1 (5 bases). Sequenced material: CD4+ T cells from blood, cultured in vitro, taken about 7 months after SARS-CoV-2 vaccination. The source is a human donor who had recovered from COVID-19. CDR3 coding DNA: TGTGCCGCCTCCCAGGGTATGGCTATGGGTGAGCAGTTCTTC. As protein: CAASQGMAMGEQFF.